A selection of T cell receptor beta chains follows, all from one sample in a study of T cells in Graves' hyperthyroidism and ophthalmopathy. TCRdb itself ran the multiplex PCR reads through MiXCR, one entry per CDR3 protein. Here the sample spans 300,000 to 400,000 distinct CDR3 sequences, 15% to 20% being singletons. Sequenced sample: blood. All receptors derive from a woman in her 50s with Graves' hyperthyroidism. Each CDR3 is given with its conserved first and last residue. D genes are given only for firm matches. Size tells how often a clone was seen (once, few, many) or the class of an expanded clone, and some rows leave it out.

>.|TRBV2|TRBJ2-7|.
CASSDRPQFGDEQYF
TGTGCCAGCAGTGACCGACCCCAGTTTGGGGACGAGCAGTACTTC
>many|TRBV27|TRBJ1-6|.
CASSFQYNSPLHF
TGTGCCAGCAGTTTCCAGTATAATTCACCCCTCCACTTT
>many|TRBV3-1|TRBJ2-3|.
CASSQEIGGMGTDTQYF
TGTGCCAGCAGCCAAGAAATAGGCGGGATGGGCACAGATACGCAGTATTTT
>.|TRBV9|TRBJ1-1|.
CASSPRTVRTEAFF
TGTGCCAGCAGCCCGAGGACAGTTCGCACTGAAGCTTTCTTT
>many|TRBV11-1|TRBJ1-1|.
CASSRTGMNTEAFF
TGTGCCAGCAGCCGTACAGGGATGAACACTGAAGCTTTCTTT
>many|TRBV11-2|TRBJ1-6|.
CASSQDRLNSPLHF
TGTGCCAGCAGCCAAGACAGGTTGAATTCACCCCTCCACTTT
>.|TRBV5-1|TRBJ2-3|TRBD2
CASSLSSGRAQDTQYF
TGCGCCAGCAGCCTCTCTAGCGGGAGGGCCCAAGATACGCAGTATTTT
>many|TRBV19|TRBJ2-1|.
CASSEGRGSYNEQFF
TGTGCCAGTAGCGAGGGGCGGGGATCCTACAATGAGCAGTTCTTC
>.|TRBV7-6|TRBJ2-3|.
CASSFRPPPEQSTQYF
TGTGCCAGCAGCTTTCGTCCCCCCCCGGAGCAGAGTACGCAGTATTTT
>few|TRBV10-3|TRBJ2-7|.
CAISGGLEQYF
TGTGCCATCAGTGGTGGACTCGAGCAGTACTTC
>once|TRBV10-3|TRBJ2-2|.
CAISEGALDGELFF
TGTGCCATCAGTGAGGGGGCCTTGGACGGGGAGCTGTTTTTT
>.|TRBV3-1|TRBJ1-5|.
CASSLDLPGPQHF
TGTGCCAGCAGCTTGGACCTACCGGGGCCCCAGCATTTT
>.|TRBV28|TRBJ2-7|.
CASSVTVAFYEQYF
TGTGCCAGCAGTGTAACTGTTGCCTTCTACGAGCAGTACTTC
>many|TRBV5-1|TRBJ2-1|.
CASSLEGAANSYNEQFF
TGCGCCAGCAGCTTGGAGGGAGCGGCTAACTCCTACAATGAGCAGTTCTTC
>few|TRBV7-9|TRBJ2-5|TRBD2
CASSSSGTSLQETQYF
TGTGCCAGCAGCTCGTCCGGGACTAGCCTACAAGAGACCCAGTACTTC
>many|TRBV30|TRBJ1-2|.
CAWRATGTSYGYTF
TGTGCCTGGAGGGCGACAGGTACCAGCTATGGCTACACCTTC
>.|TRBV4-3|TRBJ1-6|.
CASSQPTAEIGSPLHF
TGCGCCAGCAGCCAACCGACAGCCGAAATTGGTTCACCCCTCCACTTT
>.|TRBV19|TRBJ2-1|.
CASSAPLGSLDRATLRPLREQFF
TGTGCCAGTAGTGCCCCCCTCGGTAGTCTAGATAGGGCAACGTTGCGTCCTCTCCGGGAGCAGTTCTTC
>many|TRBV28|TRBJ2-5|.
CASNKPGPQETQYF
TGTGCCAGCAACAAACCGGGGCCTCAAGAGACCCAGTACTTC
>many|TRBV6-6|TRBJ2-2|TRBD1
CASSYSPTGRGTGELFF
TGTGCCAGCAGTTACTCCCCGACAGGGAGAGGCACCGGGGAGCTGTTTTTT
>.|TRBV12-5|TRBJ2-5|.
CASGVDGETQYF
TGTGCTAGTGGTGTGGACGGGGAGACCCAGTACTTC
>few|TRBV28|TRBJ1-1|.
CASSLGGGSNTEAFF
TGTGCCAGCAGCCTCGGGGGGGGTTCAAACACTGAAGCTTTCTTT
>.|TRBV7-9|TRBJ2-1|.
CASSLGNSYNEQFF
TGTGCCAGCAGCTTAGGAAACTCCTACAATGAGCAGTTCTTC
>once|TRBV20-1|TRBJ2-3|.
CSARVAGPDTQYF
TGCAGTGCTAGAGTCGCAGGGCCAGATACGCAGTATTTT
>many|TRBV7-2|TRBJ2-1|TRBD2
CASSLAGTSVNEQFF
TGTGCCAGCAGCTTAGCTGGGACTAGCGTCAATGAGCAGTTCTTC
>many|TRBV27|TRBJ2-7|TRBD2
CASSLSAGRGVYEQYF
TGTGCCAGCAGTTTATCAGCGGGGAGAGGGGTCTACGAGCAGTACTTC
>.|TRBV6-1|TRBJ1-5|.
CASSKEPTNQPQHF
TGTGCCAGCAGTAAGGAACCTACGAATCAGCCCCAGCATTTT
>few|TRBV2|TRBJ2-2|.
CASNLDGTGELFF
TGTGCCAGCAATTTGGACGGAACCGGGGAGCTGTTTTTT